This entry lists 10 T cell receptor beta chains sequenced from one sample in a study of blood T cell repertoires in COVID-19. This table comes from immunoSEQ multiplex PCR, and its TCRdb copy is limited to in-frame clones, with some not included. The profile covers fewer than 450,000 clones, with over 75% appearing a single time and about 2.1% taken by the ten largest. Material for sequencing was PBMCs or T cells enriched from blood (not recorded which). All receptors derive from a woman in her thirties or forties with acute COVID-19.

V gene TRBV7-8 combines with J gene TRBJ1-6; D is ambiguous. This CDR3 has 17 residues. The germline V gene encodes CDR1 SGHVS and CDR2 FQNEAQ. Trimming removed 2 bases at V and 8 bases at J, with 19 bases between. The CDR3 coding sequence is TGTGCCAGCAGCTTAACCTCCTTGGGAGGGCTCGATTCACCCCTCCACTTT. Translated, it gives CASSLTSLGGLDSPLHF.

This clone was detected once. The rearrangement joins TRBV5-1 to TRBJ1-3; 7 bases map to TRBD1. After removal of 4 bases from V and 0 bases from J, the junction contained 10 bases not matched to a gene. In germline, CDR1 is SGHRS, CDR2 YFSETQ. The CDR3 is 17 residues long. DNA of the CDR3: TGCGCCAGCAGCAGAACCGGGACAGAGAGCTCTGGAAACACCATATATTTT. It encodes CASSRTGTESSGNTIYF.

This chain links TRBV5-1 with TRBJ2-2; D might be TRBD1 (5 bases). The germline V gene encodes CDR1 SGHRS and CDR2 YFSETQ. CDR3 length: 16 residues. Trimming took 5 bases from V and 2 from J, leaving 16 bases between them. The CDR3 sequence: CASRITGSGNTGELFF. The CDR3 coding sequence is TGCGCCAGCAGGATCACAGGTTCTGGAAACACCGGGGAGCTGTTTTTT.

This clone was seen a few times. CDR3 coding DNA: TGTGCCAGCAGGGATTCAGGGGTTCCAAATGAAAAACTGTTTTTT. Protein sequence: CASRDSGVPNEKLFF. V and J are TRBV2 and TRBJ1-4; possible D gene TRBD1, 6 bases. The V gene's germline CDR1 is SNHLY and CDR2 FYNNEI. V was clipped by 6 bases and J by 5 bases, with 16 bases between them. The CDR3 spans 15 residues.

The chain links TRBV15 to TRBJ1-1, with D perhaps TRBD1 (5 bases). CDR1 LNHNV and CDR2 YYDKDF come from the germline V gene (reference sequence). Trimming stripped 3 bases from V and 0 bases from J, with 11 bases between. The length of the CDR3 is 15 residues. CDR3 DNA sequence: TGTGCCACCAGCAGGGGGCAAGGAGTGAACACTGAAGCTTTCTTT. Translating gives CATSRGQGVNTEAFF.

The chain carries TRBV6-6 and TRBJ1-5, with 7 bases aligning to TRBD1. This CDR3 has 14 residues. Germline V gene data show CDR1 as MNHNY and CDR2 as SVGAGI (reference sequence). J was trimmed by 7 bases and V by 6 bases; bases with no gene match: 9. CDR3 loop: CASSYTTGFQPQHF. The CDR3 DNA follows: TGTGCCAGCAGCTACACGACAGGGTTCCAGCCCCAGCATTTT.

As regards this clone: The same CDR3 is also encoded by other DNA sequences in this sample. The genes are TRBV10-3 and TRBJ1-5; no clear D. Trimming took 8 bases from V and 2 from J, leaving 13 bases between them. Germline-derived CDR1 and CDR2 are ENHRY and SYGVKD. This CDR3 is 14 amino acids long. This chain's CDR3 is CAISEQVGNQPQHF. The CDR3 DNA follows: TGTGCCATCTCCGAGCAAGTGGGCAATCAGCCCCAGCATTTT.

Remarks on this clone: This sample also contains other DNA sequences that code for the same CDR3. Here the CDR3 reads CASSLYTGELFF. As DNA, the CDR3 is TGTGCCAGCAGCCTCTACACCGGGGAGCTGTTTTTT. The chain carries TRBV3-1 (or the pseudogene TRBV3-2) and TRBJ2-2, with D hard to call. The CDR3 is made up of 12 amino acids. CDR1 LGHDT and CDR2 YNNKEL come from the germline V gene (reference sequence). The V gene lost 4 bases and the J gene lost 3 bases, with 3 bases spanning the gap.

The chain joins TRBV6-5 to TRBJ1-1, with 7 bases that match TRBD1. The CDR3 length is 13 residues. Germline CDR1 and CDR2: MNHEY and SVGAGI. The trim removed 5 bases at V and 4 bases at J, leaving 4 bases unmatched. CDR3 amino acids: CASSPHRGTEAFF. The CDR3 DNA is TGTGCCAGCAGTCCTCACAGGGGCACTGAAGCTTTCTTT.

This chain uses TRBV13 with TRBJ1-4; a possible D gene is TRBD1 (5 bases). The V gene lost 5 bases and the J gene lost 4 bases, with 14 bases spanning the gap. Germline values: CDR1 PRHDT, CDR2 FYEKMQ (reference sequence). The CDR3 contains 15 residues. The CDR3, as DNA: TGTGCCAGCAGCCCCCGAGGACACCGTAATGAAAAACTGTTTTTT. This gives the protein CASSPRGHRNEKLFF. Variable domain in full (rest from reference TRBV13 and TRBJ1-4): AAGVIQSPRHLIKEKRETATLKCYPIPRHDTVYWYQQGPGQDPQFLISFYEKMQSDKGSIPDRFSAQQFSDYHSELNMSSLELGDSALYFCASSPRGHRNEKLFFGSGTQLSVL.